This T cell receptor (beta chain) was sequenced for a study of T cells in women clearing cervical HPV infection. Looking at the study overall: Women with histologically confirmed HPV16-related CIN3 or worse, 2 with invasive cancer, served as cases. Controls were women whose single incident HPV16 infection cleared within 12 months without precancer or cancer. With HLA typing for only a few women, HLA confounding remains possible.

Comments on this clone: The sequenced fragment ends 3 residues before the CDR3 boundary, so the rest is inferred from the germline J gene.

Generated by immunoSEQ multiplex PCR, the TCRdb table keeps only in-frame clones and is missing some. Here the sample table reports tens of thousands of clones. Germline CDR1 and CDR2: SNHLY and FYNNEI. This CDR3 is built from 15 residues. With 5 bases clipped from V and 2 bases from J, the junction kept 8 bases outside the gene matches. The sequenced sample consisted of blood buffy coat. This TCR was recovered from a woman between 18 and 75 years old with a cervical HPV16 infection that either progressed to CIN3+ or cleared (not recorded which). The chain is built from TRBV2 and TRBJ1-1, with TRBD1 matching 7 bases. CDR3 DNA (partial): TGTGCCAGCAGTATTAGGGCAGGGGGTAACACTGAA. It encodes CASSIRAGGNTE. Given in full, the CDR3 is CASSIRAGGNTEAFF.